These 10 T cell receptor beta chains originate from one sample sequenced in a study of blood T cell repertoires in COVID-19. Profiled with immunoSEQ multiplex PCR; TCRdb holds only in-frame clones, not every one. The top ten hold 8% to 9.5% of the sample, which has approximately 250,000 clones, over 70% seen once. The sample consisted of peripheral blood. The receptors come from a human donor in a cohort sampled during active COVID-19.

The genes are TRBV25-1 and TRBJ1-5; D is undetermined. This CDR3 spans 13 amino acids. The V and J ends lost 1 base and 9 bases respectively, with 10 bases between them. Germline loops: CDR1 MGHDK, CDR2 SYGVNS. CDR3 in amino acids: CASSEFAPGPQHF. DNA of the CDR3: TGTGCCAGCAGTGAATTCGCCCCGGGGCCCCAGCATTTT.

This sequence joins TRBV28 and TRBJ1-4; 8 bases match TRBD1. Germline values: CDR1 MDHEN, CDR2 SYDVKM. The CDR3 has 15 amino acids. J was trimmed by 8 bases and V by 6 bases; bases with no gene match: 11. CDR3 coding DNA: TGTGCCAGCAGCACGGACAGGGAGCGAGTGGAAAAACTGTTTTTT. Translation: CASSTDRERVEKLFF.

The V call is TRBV7-2, the J call TRBJ2-3; 13 nucleotides align to TRBD2. This CDR3 comprises 18 residues. Trimming took 0 bases from V and 3 from J; bases not matched to a gene: 6. The germline gives CDR1 SGHTA, CDR2 FQGNSA. In nucleotides, the CDR3 is TGTGCCAGCAGCTTAGCCACACTAGCGGGGGGGCTTACAGATACGCAGTATTTT. This gives the protein CASSLATLAGGLTDTQYF.

The J gene is TRBJ1-5, the V gene TRBV7-2; TRBD1 is a possible D gene (5 bases). CDR3 length: 14 residues. Per the germline V gene, CDR1 is SGHTA and CDR2 is FQGNSA. The ends were cut back, 4 bases at V and 7 bases at J, with 14 bases in the middle. The CDR3, as DNA: TGTGCCAGCAGCTCGCAAACAGGCCCCCAGCCCCAGCATTTT. As protein: CASSSQTGPQPQHF.

The chain is built from TRBV7-9 and TRBJ1-4; D is uncertain. V lost 2 bases and J lost 4, with 8 bases in between. Germline CDR1 SEHNR, CDR2 FQNEAQ (reference sequence). This CDR3 is 14 amino acids long. The CDR3 is CASSLTGDNEKLFF. In DNA, the CDR3 is TGTGCCAGCAGCTTAACCGGGGATAATGAAAAACTGTTTTTT.

Comments on this clone: Within the sample, other DNA sequences also encode this same CDR3. The V and J genes are TRBV9 and TRBJ2-5; D not resolved. Germline lookup yields CDR1 SGDLS and CDR2 YYNGEE. This CDR3 comprises 11 residues. V was cut by 4 bases and J by 3 bases, with 4 bases left in between. CDR3 residues: CASSREETQYF. The CDR3 DNA sequence: TGTGCCAGCAGCCGAGAAGAGACCCAGTACTTC.

V usage is TRBV19 and J usage is TRBJ1-3; TRBD1 is a possible D gene (5 bases). The CDR3 length is 18 residues. V was trimmed by 5 bases and J by 0 bases, leaving 20 bases between them. Germline assignment: CDR1 LNHDA and CDR2 SQIVND (reference sequence). The CDR3 sequence is CASSPLGLGQYSGNTIYF. In nucleotides, the CDR3 is TGTGCCAGTAGTCCTCTTGGCTTAGGACAATACTCTGGAAACACCATATATTTT.

V gene TRBV7-6 combines with J gene TRBJ1-2; TRBD1 is a possible D gene (6 bases). The V gene's germline CDR1 is SGHVS and CDR2 FNYEAQ. The CDR3 has 13 residues. The V gene lost 5 bases and the J gene lost 9 bases, with 16 bases spanning the gap. CDR3 sequence reads: CASSATGYLSYTF. DNA for the CDR3: TGTGCCAGCAGCGCTACAGGGTACTTAAGCTACACCTTC.

The rearrangement uses TRBV10-2 and TRBJ2-7; 9 bases align to TRBD1. V trimming: 2 bases; J trimming: 2 bases; junction bases outside the gene matches: 13. This CDR3 has 18 residues. The germline V gene has CDR1 WSHSY and CDR2 SAAADI. The CDR3 is CASSESGRRDRAAYEQYF. CDR3 DNA sequence: TGCGCCAGCAGTGAGAGTGGTCGTAGGGACAGGGCCGCCTACGAGCAGTACTTC.

The gene calls are TRBV7-9 and TRBJ1-3, with D maybe TRBD1 (6 bases). V lost 5 bases and J lost 0, with 8 bases in between. The CDR3 runs 14 residues. Germline CDR1 SEHNR, CDR2 FQNEAQ (reference sequence). Written as DNA, the CDR3 is TGTGCCAGCAGCCGGACAGTCTCTGGAAACACCATATATTTT. Translation gives CASSRTVSGNTIYF.